Below, 6 T cell receptor beta chains from the same sample are listed, as sequenced in a study of OX40 agonist ivuxolimab in advanced cancers. The assay was immunoSEQ multiplex PCR, and TCRdb's table has in-frame clones only and misses some. The sample has tens of thousands of clones, about 88% seen once. Sample: CD4+ or CD8+ T cells sorted from blood, taken in a trial of the OX40 agonist ivuxolimab. The receptors stem from an adult with an advanced solid tumor such as melanoma, head and neck, liver or kidney cancer.

The rearrangement joins TRBV28 to TRBJ2-5, with TRBD1 matching 7 bases. CDR1 is MDHEN and CDR2 is SYDVKM in the germline V gene. Trimming took 5 bases from V and 2 from J; bases not matched to a gene: 8. The CDR3 totals 15 residues. This chain's CDR3 is CASSPPGQLQETQYF. The CDR3 DNA is TGTGCCAGCAGTCCCCCGGGACAGCTACAAGAGACCCAGTACTTC.

The gene calls are TRBV6-1 and TRBJ2-5, with a tentative D call TRBD1 (6 bases). CDR1 and CDR2 from the germline V gene are MNHNS and SASEGT. The V end was cut by 10 bases, the J end by 2 bases, with 17 bases between. The CDR3 sequence is 14 residues long. CDR3 residues: CATSRGLGQETQYF. CDR3 DNA sequence: TGTGCCACGAGCAGGGGTCTGGGACAAGAGACCCAGTACTTC.

In this sample, this clone turned up once. This chain connects TRBV5-8 to TRBJ1-5; D gene uncertain. This CDR3 has 15 amino acids. Germline CDR1 and CDR2: SGHTS and YDEGEE. Trimming cost V 0 bases and J 2 bases, with 9 bases left between them. Here the CDR3 reads CASSLAGLGNQPQHF. CDR3 in DNA: TGTGCCAGCAGCTTGGCAGGACTTGGCAATCAGCCCCAGCATTTT.

This chain uses TRBV28 with TRBJ1-3; TRBD1 aligns across 7 bases. Germline V gene data show CDR1 as MDHEN and CDR2 as SYDVKM. Germline trimming cut 4 bases from V and 0 bases from J; bases unmatched to any gene: 3. The CDR3 is 15 residues long. CDR3 in amino acids: CASSSGQNSGNTIYF. The CDR3 region has the DNA TGTGCCAGCAGTTCGGGACAGAACTCTGGAAACACCATATATTTT.

The chain combines TRBV5-1 with TRBJ1-3; TRBD1 is a possible D gene (6 bases). The CDR3 consists of 16 residues. Trimming cost V 0 bases and J 3 bases, with 13 bases left between them. The germline V gene encodes CDR1 SGHRS and CDR2 YFSETQ. For the CDR3, the DNA is TGCGCCAGCAGCTTGGTAGGGGGACAACATGGAAACACCATATATTTT. Its translation: CASSLVGGQHGNTIYF. Drawing the rest from reference TRBV5-1 and TRBJ1-3, the complete variable domain is KAGVTQTPRYLIKTRGQQVTLSCSPISGHRSVSWYQQTPGQGLQFLFEYFSETQRNKGNFPGRFSGRQFSNSRSEMNVSTLELGDSALYLCASSLVGGQHGNTIYFGEGSWLTVV.

A single count supports this clone. The rearrangement joins TRBV28 to TRBJ1-4; 11 bases fit TRBD1. Trimming at V came to 6 bases and at J to 8 bases, leaving 5 bases not matched to a gene. Germline loops: CDR1 MDHEN, CDR2 SYDVKM. The CDR3 length is 14 residues. The CDR3 protein is CASSPGQGAEKLFF. The DNA for the CDR3 is TGTGCCAGCAGCCCAGGACAGGGGGCAGAAAAACTGTTTTTT.